This is a list of T cell receptor beta chains from one sample in a study of cytomegalovirus exposure and HLA in healthy donors. Profiling relied on immunoSEQ multiplex PCR, and the TCRdb table lists in-frame clones only, not all of them. This sample carries 150,000 to 200,000 clones, about 85% of them seen once, and the ten largest clones take roughly 0.4%. The sequenced sample was PBMCs. Receptors were obtained from a male donor in good health and CMV-seropositive. Each CDR3 is given with its conserved first and last residue. Fields, in order: J gene, D gene, clone size, V gene, CDR3 DNA, CDR3 protein. A D gene is named only where the DNA matches it firmly. A row's size may be missing; if present it is once, few, many or a size class.

TRBJ1-2 | - | - | TRBV9 | TGTGCCAGCAGCGTAAGAGGGTATGGCTACACCTTC | CASSVRGYGYTF
TRBJ2-1 | - | - | TRBV5-6 | TGTGCCAGCAGCTTGGAGGCAGGGCGGAATGAGCAGTTCTTC | CASSLEAGRNEQFF
TRBJ2-7 | - | - | TRBV7-2 | TGTGCCACCCACCGCTGGGGGGGGCCTTCCTACGAGCAGTACTTC | CATHRWGGPSYEQYF
TRBJ2-6 | - | few | TRBV12-5 | TGTGCTAGTGCCTCAGCGGTACCTGGGGCCAACGTCCTGACTTTC | CASASAVPGANVLTF
TRBJ2-1 | - | few | TRBV28 | TGTGCCAGCAGTAAAACAGGGATTAGCAGGCATGAGCAGTTCTTC | CASSKTGISRHEQFF
TRBJ2-7 | - | - | TRBV4-3 | TGCGCCAGCAGCTTAAACAGGGCTGCGCAGTACTTC | CASSLNRAAQYF
TRBJ2-3 | - | - | TRBV4-2 | TGTGCCAGCAGACACCTAATCGGGGGTAGCACAGATACGCAGTATTTT | CASRHLIGGSTDTQYF
TRBJ2-7 | TRBD2 | - | TRBV10-3 | TGTGCCATATCGGCTGGGAGGGACTACGAGCAGTACTTC | CAISAGRDYEQYF
TRBJ1-1 | TRBD1 | - | TRBV7-2 | TGTGCCAGCAGGCGGACGACAGGGTACACTGAAGCTTTCTTT | CASRRTTGYTEAFF
TRBJ1-1 | - | - | TRBV11-2 | TGTGCCAGCAGCTCAGGACAGAACACTGAAGCTTTCTTT | CASSSGQNTEAFF
TRBJ2-7 | - | once | TRBV4-3 | TGCGCCAGCAGCCAAGGGCGGGGAGTCTACGAGCAGTACTTC | CASSQGRGVYEQYF
TRBJ2-7 | - | - | TRBV20-1 | TGCAGTGCTAGACTTTCGGGACAGTACTTC | CSARLSGQYF
TRBJ2-5 | TRBD2 | few | TRBV5-1 | TGCGCCAGCAGCTTGGCCCCCCCCGGGACTAGCGGGGGGATAAACCAAGAGACCCAGTACTTC | CASSLAPPGTSGGINQETQYF
TRBJ2-5 | - | once | TRBV6-5 | TGTGCCAGCCGGACAGTACAAGAGACCCAGTACTTC | CASRTVQETQYF
TRBJ2-1 | TRBD2 | - | TRBV5-1 | TGCGCCAGCAGGGAGCGGGGGGGCAAAAATGAGCAGTTCTTC | CASRERGGKNEQFF
TRBJ2-7 | TRBD2 | - | TRBV6-1 | TGTGCCAGCAGTGGGACTAGCGGGAGAAGATACGAGCAGTACTTC | CASSGTSGRRYEQYF
TRBJ2-5 | - | few | TRBV11-1 | TGTGCCAGCAGCTTGGGAGCCCAAGAGACCCAGTACTTC | CASSLGAQETQYF
TRBJ1-5 | TRBD1 | - | TRBV19 | TGTGCCAGTAACCCTCAGGGGGCGAGCAATCAGCCCCAGCATTTT | CASNPQGASNQPQHF
TRBJ1-2 | - | - | TRBV9 | TGTGCCAGCAGCGTAGGGGGGGTGAGTGGCTACACCTTC | CASSVGGVSGYTF
TRBJ1-2 | - | - | TRBV2 | TGTGCCAGCAGGACCGAGGGTGGGGTCTATGGCTACACCTTC | CASRTEGGVYGYTF
TRBJ2-2 | - | - | TRBV7-9 | TGTGCCAGCAGCTTACAGGGGAACACCGGGGAGCTGTTTTTT | CASSLQGNTGELFF
TRBJ1-1 | - | few | TRBV10-3 | TGTGCCATCAGCCCACAGGGGAACACTGAAGCTTTCTTT | CAISPQGNTEAFF
TRBJ2-5 | - | - | TRBV27 | TGTGCCAGCAGTTTAACGGGGGACCCAGAGACCCAGTACTTC | CASSLTGDPETQYF